The text below deals with one T cell receptor beta chain. Its antigen is unknown. Germline CDR1 is SGHNT and CDR2 is YYREEE (reference sequence). The CDR3 is made up of 13 amino acids. V was clipped by 2 bases and J by 2 bases, with 7 bases between them. The record originates from a study of radiotherapy plus CTLA-4 blockade in lung cancer. About the study: Overall, approximately 19% of patients showed an objective response, while over 30% attained disease control. Study-level points and caveats: TCR clones originating in tumors grew in number in blood after radiotherapy plus ipilimumab. Early clone dynamics of blood T cells, plus interferon-beta, reportedly predicted response best.

Treatment of patients with chemo-refractory metastatic non-small-cell lung cancer consisted of focal radiation plus CTLA-4 blockade with ipilimumab. Produced via immunoSEQ multiplex PCR; TCRdb's table is partial and in-frame only. The table has about 45,000 clones, roughly 59% seen once. The receptor was derived from a human donor with non-small cell lung cancer who had a partial response to radiotherapy plus ipilimumab. The material was peripheral blood, obtained from a patient treated with radiotherapy plus ipilimumab. V and J are TRBV5-4 and TRBJ1-1; D remains unclear. The CDR3 loop reads CASSFARNTEAFF. The CDR3 bases are TGTGCCAGCAGCTTTGCCAGAAACACTGAAGCTTTCTTT.